This TCR beta chain was sequenced during a study of blood T cells in healthy people across ages. As for this clonotype: Its target is unknown.

The CDR3 runs to 15 residues. The germline CDR1 and CDR2 sequences are SGHDT and YYEEEE. Trimming removed 5 bases at V and 5 bases at J, with 20 bases between. Combining a sample-barcoded 5' primer with a J-beta primer mix, a second PCR ran for roughly 6 to 12 cycles. Each of the cDNA molecules was tagged by a template-switch adaptor with 12 random nucleotides. TCRdb processed the 5' RACE reads anew with MiXCR; each CDR3 protein has one entry. The sample holds about 1.4 million distinct CDR3 sequences, approximately 59% seen once. Study conclusions and caveats: Naive T cell percentage showed a strong correlation with the diversity of TCR beta. Naive CD4+ cells and diversity were both higher in long-lived donors than in aged donors.

Donors gave ten milliliters of peripheral blood apiece. The genes are TRBV5-6 and TRBJ2-7; no definite D call. The sequencing sample was made of blood. This clonotype was sampled from a man aged 18 to 35 in good health. The CDR3 DNA follows: TGTGCCAGCAGGATCGGACCGAACCCTACTGACGAGCAGTACTTC. Encoded protein: CASRIGPNPTDEQYF. The full variable domain, with the rest looked up from reference TRBV5-6 and TRBJ2-7, is DAGVTQSPTHLIKTRGQQVTLRCSPKSGHDTVSWYQQALGQGPQFIFQYYEEEERQRGNFPDRFSGHQFPNYSSELNVNALLLGDSALYLCASRIGPNPTDEQYFGPGTRLTVT.